The 20 T cell receptor beta chains listed next were all sequenced from one sample in a study of control samples from healthy donors and cancer patients (dated by TCRdb to the early 2020s). Library prep was done by the immunoSEQ multiplex PCR assay. TCRdb provides this immuneACCESS table in a form limited to in-frame rearrangements. Some clones are lacking; in checked studies, under half of them reflect an unresolved V gene, and why the rest are absent is not known. In this sample the table shows more than 95,000 clones, around 87% of which occur a single time. The ten largest clonotypes hold about 2.7% of the sample. Sequencing used blood. These receptors were collected from a man between 60 and 75 years old in good health.

The chain is built from TRBV6-5 and TRBJ1-2; 10 bases are shared with TRBD1. The ends lost 6 bases at V and 4 bases at J; junction bases unmatched: 5. This CDR3 is 14 amino acids long. Germline V lookup: CDR1 MNHEY, CDR2 SVGAGI. The CDR3, as DNA: TGTGCCAGCAGCCGAGACAGGGGGCTCTATGGCTACACCTTC. Protein product: CASSRDRGLYGYTF.

The chain carries TRBV7-3 and TRBJ2-1, with TRBD2 matching 14 bases. There are 18 residues in the CDR3. V dropped 0 bases and J dropped 4; count of bases not matched to a gene: 5. Per the germline V gene, CDR1 is SGHTA and CDR2 is FQGTGA. In nucleotides, the CDR3 is TGTGCCAGCAGCTTAACCGGACTAGCGGGGGGAACATACAATGAGCAGTTCTTC. Translation gives CASSLTGLAGGTYNEQFF.

This chain connects TRBV19 to TRBJ1-5, with 7 bases lining up with TRBD1. The CDR3 has 16 residues. With 0 bases clipped from V and 2 bases from J, the junction kept 4 bases outside the gene matches. Germline V gene data show CDR1 as LNHDA and CDR2 as SQIVND (reference sequence). CDR3 residues: CASSIDGTGGNQPQHF. DNA for the CDR3: TGTGCCAGTAGTATAGATGGAACAGGGGGCAATCAGCCCCAGCATTTT.

The chain has TRBV3-1 (or the pseudogene TRBV3-2) and TRBJ2-1, with TRBD2 identical over 14 bases. From germline, CDR1 is LGHDT and CDR2 YNNKEL (reference sequence). The CDR3 contains 15 residues. With V trimmed by 7 bases and J by 9 bases, 8 bases remained unmatched. Here the CDR3 reads CASTRLAGGPSEQFF. CDR3 nucleotide sequence: TGTGCCAGCACCCGACTAGCGGGGGGGCCCAGTGAGCAGTTCTTC.

V gene TRBV28 combines with J gene TRBJ1-2; D is uncertain. Trimming pared 3 bases from V and 5 bases from J, leaving 10 bases between. The CDR3 is 13 residues long. Germline V gene data show CDR1 as MDHEN and CDR2 as SYDVKM. The CDR3 loop is CASSFLQLYGYTF. DNA of the CDR3: TGTGCCAGCAGTTTCCTACAGTTATATGGCTACACCTTC.

Written as DNA, the CDR3 is TGTGCCAGCAGTACCCGACAGGGTCCCTACAATGAGCAGTTCTTC. Protein sequence: CASSTRQGPYNEQFF. The V call is TRBV11-2, the J call TRBJ2-1; TRBD1 matches at 7 bases. CDR3 length: 15 residues. The trim removed 6 bases at V and 2 bases at J, leaving 7 bases unmatched. Germline V lookup: CDR1 SGHAT, CDR2 FQNNGV.

CDR3 coding DNA: TGCGCCAGCAGCCGCTATGGACAGGCCATCCCCATGAACACTGAAGCTTTCTTT. This translates into CASSRYGQAIPMNTEAFF. The V call is TRBV4-1, the J call TRBJ1-1; TRBD1 matches at 7 bases. V shed 4 bases, J shed 0 bases, and the junction held 14 bases outside the gene matches. CDR3 length: 18 residues. From germline, CDR1 is MGHRA and CDR2 YSYEKL.

This clone was seen only a few times. This chain joins TRBV4-2 and TRBJ2-7, with 10 bases matching TRBD2. CDR1 and CDR2 from the germline V gene are LGHNA and YNFKEQ. Trimming cost V 3 bases and J 5 bases; bases outside gene matches: 4. This CDR3 comprises 14 residues. The CDR3 sequence: CASSQGLATDEQYF. The DNA of the CDR3 is TGTGCCAGCAGCCAGGGACTAGCGACCGACGAGCAGTACTTC.

By its share, this clone is medium-sized. This sequence joins TRBV21-1 and TRBJ1-1; the table's D call, TRBD1, was not checked against the DNA. TRBV21-1 is a pseudogene. The CDR3 runs 16 residues. The CDR3 sequence: CASIPPGQKMNTEAFF. Written as DNA, the CDR3 is TGTGCCAGCATACCTCCGGGACAGAAGATGAACACTGAAGCTTTCTTT.

As regards this clone: Additional DNA sequences in this sample encode the identical CDR3. J is TRBJ1-2 and V is TRBV27; weak D call: TRBD1 (5 bases). The germline V gene encodes CDR1 MNHEY and CDR2 SMNVEV (reference sequence). The CDR3 spans 13 residues. V lost 3 bases, J lost 8 bases, and 13 bases lay in between. CDR3 in DNA: TGTGCCAGCAGTTTCGGGCAGGGTTACGGCTACACCTTC. It is translated as CASSFGQGYGYTF.

V gene TRBV9 combines with J gene TRBJ1-3, with D uncertain. Looked up from germline, CDR1 is SGDLS and CDR2 is YYNGEE. V shed 4 bases and J shed 1 base, with 21 bases lying between them. The CDR3 extends over 18 amino acids. CDR3 nucleotide sequence: TGTGCCAGCAGCTCAACGGTATCCGGCGTTGCGTCTGGAAACACCATATATTTT. Translation: CASSSTVSGVASGNTIYF. Combining the CDR3 with reference TRBV9 and TRBJ1-3 gives the whole variable domain DSGVTQTPKHLITATGQRVTLRCSPRSGDLSVYWYQQSLDQGLQFLIQYYNGEERAKGNILERFSAQQFPDLHSELNLSSLELGDSALYFCASSSTVSGVASGNTIYFGEGSWLTVV.

The chain joins TRBV28 to TRBJ2-7; D may be TRBD2 (6 bases). V lost 7 bases and J 0 bases, leaving 19 bases between the germline ends. The CDR3 length is 16 residues. Germline V gene lookup returns CDR1 MDHEN and CDR2 SYDVKM. The CDR3 bases are TGTGCCAGCACCCCATTGGCGGGGCTGAGCTCCTACGAGCAGTACTTC. Amino acid sequence: CASTPLAGLSSYEQYF. The full variable domain, in which reference TRBV28 and TRBJ2-7 provide the parts outside the CDR3, is DVKVTQSSRYLVKRTGEKVFLECVQDMDHENMFWYRQDPGLGLRLIYFSYDVKMKEKGDIPEGYSVSREKKERFSLILESASTNQTSMYLCASTPLAGLSSYEQYFGPGTRLTVT.

V gene TRBV7-8 combines with J gene TRBJ1-3, with 7 bases matching TRBD1. The CDR3 loop spans 15 amino acids. The trim removed 4 bases at V and 4 bases at J, leaving 7 bases unmatched. CDR1 SGHVS and CDR2 FQNEAQ come from the germline V gene. The CDR3 DNA follows: TGTGCCAGCAGCTGGGAGGACAGGCCCGGAAACACCATATATTTT. Translating it yields CASSWEDRPGNTIYF.

The chain employs TRBV6-5 and TRBJ2-7, with a weak D call TRBD1 (6 bases). V lost 4 bases and J lost 4, with 14 bases in between. The CDR3 extends over 14 amino acids. Germline V gene lookup returns CDR1 MNHEY and CDR2 SVGAGI. In DNA form, the CDR3 reads TGTGCCAGCAGTTCCCAATCACAGGGATACGAGCAGTACTTC. The encoded protein is CASSSQSQGYEQYF.

This clone occurred many times. This chain uses TRBV6-5 with TRBJ1-1; 11 bases map to TRBD1. V dropped 6 bases and J dropped 7; count of bases not matched to a gene: 10. The germline V gene encodes CDR1 MNHEY and CDR2 SVGAGI. The CDR3 is 15 residues long. The CDR3 protein is CASSQTGQGAIEAFF. For the CDR3, the DNA is TGTGCCAGCAGCCAAACCGGACAGGGGGCGATTGAAGCTTTCTTT.

In DNA, the CDR3 is TGTGCCAGCAGTCCCTGGACGAACTCCTACGAGCAGTACTTC. Translated: CASSPWTNSYEQYF. The chain joins TRBV28 to TRBJ2-7; D is undetermined. The germline CDR1 and CDR2 sequences are MDHEN and SYDVKM. The CDR3 spans 14 residues. V lost 5 bases, J lost 0 bases, and 11 bases lay in between. The variable domain in full, completed from reference TRBV28 and TRBJ2-7, reads DVKVTQSSRYLVKRTGEKVFLECVQDMDHENMFWYRQDPGLGLRLIYFSYDVKMKEKGDIPEGYSVSREKKERFSLILESASTNQTSMYLCASSPWTNSYEQYFGPGTRLTVT.

The chain joins TRBV6-5 to TRBJ1-4; a weak D match, TRBD1 (6 bases). The CDR3 contains 14 residues. Germline CDR1 reads MNHEY; CDR2 reads SVGAGI. Trimming removed 6 bases at V and 7 bases at J, with 15 bases between. The CDR3 reads CASRSTRGGEKLFF. DNA of the CDR3: TGTGCCAGCAGGTCTACCAGGGGAGGTGAAAAACTGTTTTTT.

The rearrangement links TRBV3-1 (or the pseudogene TRBV3-2) to TRBJ1-3; the D is unclear. From germline, CDR1 is LGHDT and CDR2 YNNKEL (reference sequence). V was cut by 8 bases and J by 2 bases, with 7 bases left in between. CDR3 length: 12 amino acids. The CDR3 reads CASLSTGNTIYF. The CDR3 nucleotides are TGTGCCAGCTTAAGTACTGGAAACACCATATATTTT.

This clone was counted only a few times. In DNA, the CDR3 is TGTGCCAGCTCACCACTCATGACAGGGGCGGTCGGGGACACCGGGGAGCTGTTTTTT. This translates into CASSPLMTGAVGDTGELFF. This chain joins TRBV18 and TRBJ2-2, with TRBD1 identical over 8 bases. This CDR3 is 19 amino acids long. CDR1 KGHSH and CDR2 LQKENI come from the germline V gene. V was clipped by 1 base and J by 3 bases; unmatched bases: 13.

The genes are TRBV18 and TRBJ2-4; TRBD1 might be the D (6 bases). The CDR3 extends over 15 amino acids. Trimming cost V 2 bases and J 7 bases, with 15 bases left between them. Germline V gene data show CDR1 as KGHSH and CDR2 as LQKENI. CDR3 residues: CASSPGVAGENIQYF. In nucleotides, the CDR3 is TGTGCCAGCTCACCAGGAGTGGCAGGGGAGAACATTCAGTACTTC.